The present entry profiles one TCR beta chain with its context. This sample is drawn from a study of blood T cell repertoires in COVID-19. Looked up from germline, CDR1 is LGHDT and CDR2 is YNNKEL (reference sequence). The CDR3 totals 14 residues. V was pared by 0 bases and J by 1 base, with 6 bases between. In the authors' methods: From reference gene primer amplification, estimates of nucleated cell counts were derived. The table came from immunoSEQ multiplex PCR; TCRdb's copy has only in-frame clones and leaves some out. The V and J calls and clone size come from that table; D and trimming were worked out from the DNA. The data contain 90,000 to 100,000 clones, around nine tenths of them singletons.

The TCR sequence derives from a human donor in a cohort sampled during active COVID-19. Sequencing was carried out using peripheral blood. J is TRBJ1-1 and V is TRBV3-1 (or the pseudogene TRBV3-2); the D is unclear. The CDR3 region is CASSQDAGNTEAFF. The DNA of the CDR3 is TGTGCCAGCAGCCAAGATGCCGGGAACACTGAAGCTTTCTTT.